This TCR beta chain was sequenced during a study of blood T cell repertoires in COVID-19. Study overall: COVID-19 samples from acute and convalescent phases originated in the United States, Italy and Spain.

This CDR3 has 16 amino acids. V dropped 4 bases and J dropped 3 bases, with 17 bases sitting between them. From germline, CDR1 is SGHRS and CDR2 YFSETQ. The table came from immunoSEQ multiplex PCR; TCRdb's copy has only in-frame clones and leaves some out. The sample includes just over 650,000 clones, over 80% of them seen just once. The genes are TRBV5-1 and TRBJ1-3, with unresolved D. The sample consisted of peripheral blood. The receptor's source is a woman aged 18-29 years with acute or convalescent COVID-19. CDR3 loop: CASSPDGRKGGNTIYF. As DNA, the CDR3 is TGCGCCAGCAGCCCTGACGGGAGGAAAGGTGGAAACACCATATATTTT.